This T cell receptor beta chain was obtained from a study of blood T cell repertoires in COVID-19. Across the whole study: The United States, Italy and Spain provided the acute and convalescent COVID-19 samples. PBMCs, B-cell-depleted T cells, or T cells provided the cDNA or gDNA that made up the material.

Here immunoSEQ multiplex PCR was the method, and the copy in TCRdb shows in-frame clones only, minus some. The table lists fewer than 250,000 clones, about 83% of them singletons. The source material was peripheral blood. This clonotype was obtained from a woman aged 35 to 49 with active or convalescent COVID-19.

The CDR3 nucleotides read TGCGCCAGCAGCCCACAGACAGGGGGGATCGAAAAACTGTTTTTT. Residues: CASSPQTGGIEKLFF. The chain links TRBV5-1 to TRBJ1-4, with 9 bases that match TRBD1. The CDR3 sequence is 15 residues long. J was trimmed by 8 bases and V by 4 bases; bases with no gene match: 9. CDR1 and CDR2 from the germline V gene are SGHRS and YFSETQ. Looking up the rest from reference TRBV5-1 and TRBJ1-4 gives the full variable domain: KAGVTQTPRYLIKTRGQQVTLSCSPISGHRSVSWYQQTPGQGLQFLFEYFSETQRNKGNFPGRFSGRQFSNSRSEMNVSTLELGDSALYLCASSPQTGGIEKLFFGSGTQLSVL.